These T cell receptor beta chains were read from a single sample in a study of T cell responses to AZD1222 COVID-19 vaccine. Data came from immunoSEQ multiplex PCR; TCRdb stores just in-frame clones and leaves some out. Of under 50,000 clones in the sample, approximately 90% are singletons; the top ten hold 1.1%. The sequencing here drew on peripheral blood, taken 28 days after the second AZD1222 dose. The receptors shown here come from an adult who received the AZD1222 COVID-19 vaccine. Each CDR3 is given with its conserved first and last residue. A D gene is named only where the DNA matches it firmly. Size is stated for part of the rows, as once, few or many counts, or as a class when the clone is expanded.

.	TRBV4-1	TRBD1	TRBJ1-1	TGCGCCAGCAGCCAATGGACAGGGGAAAGGGCCACTGAAGCTTTCTTT	CASSQWTGERATEAFF
.	TRBV12-3/TRBV12-4	.	TRBJ1-2	TGTGCCAGCAGTTTATTGGGTGGCTACACCTTC	CASSLLGGYTF
.	TRBV7-2	.	TRBJ1-5	TGTGCCAGCAGCCCCGGGAGCGGGAGTCAGCCCCAGCATTTT	CASSPGSGSQPQHF
few	TRBV27	.	TRBJ1-6	TGTGCCAGCAGTTTAAATCCGGGGGCGCATTCACCCCTCCACTTT	CASSLNPGAHSPLHF
.	TRBV19	TRBD2	TRBJ2-1	TGTGCCAGTTCGGGACTAGCGGGAGTTCCGCGGTTCTTC	CASSGLAGVPRFF
.	TRBV6-5	.	TRBJ2-7	TGTGCCAGCATACAATCGGGCGAGCAGTACTTC	CASIQSGEQYF
.	TRBV4-2	TRBD2	TRBJ2-1	TGTGCCAGCAGCCAAGACCTCGGGAGGGAATTAAATGAGCAGTTCTTC	CASSQDLGRELNEQFF
.	TRBV19	.	TRBJ1-6	TGTGCCAGTAGATTACAGCCCCAGTACTCACCCCTCCACTTT	CASRLQPQYSPLHF
.	TRBV10-2	.	TRBJ1-5	TGCGCCAGCAGGCCCTCAGGGGTGATCAATCAGCCCCAGCATTTT	CASRPSGVINQPQHF
few	TRBV2	TRBD2	TRBJ2-3	TGTGCCAGCAGTGCTAGCGGAGATACGCAGTATTTT	CASSASGDTQYF
once	TRBV7-9	TRBD1	TRBJ1-1	TGTGCCAGCAGCCGGACAGGGTCCATGAACACTGAAGCTTTCTTT	CASSRTGSMNTEAFF
.	TRBV18	.	TRBJ2-7	TGTGCCAGCTCACCACCGGGGCTAGGGGGAGTCTACGAGCAGTACTTC	CASSPPGLGGVYEQYF
.	TRBV29-1	.	TRBJ1-1	TGCAGCGTTGAATTGGAGGGCACTGAAGCTTTCTTT	CSVELEGTEAFF
.	TRBV6-5	.	TRBJ1-5	TGTGCCAGCAGTTACTCAAGTGTACAGCCCCAGCATTTT	CASSYSSVQPQHF
.	TRBV20-1	.	TRBJ2-3	TGCAGTGCTAGTTTGGACTATAAAGATACGCAGTATTTT	CSASLDYKDTQYF
.	TRBV10-3	TRBD1	TRBJ2-7	TGTGCCATCAGCGGGGACAGGGGAACCTACGAGCAGTACTTC	CAISGDRGTYEQYF
.	TRBV11-2	.	TRBJ1-2	TGTGCCAGCAGCTTAGATCGTAGTCTTTTCTATGGCTACACCTTC	CASSLDRSLFYGYTF
few	TRBV28	TRBD1	TRBJ1-1	TGTGCCAGCAGTTCCCCGCGGGGACAGGAACTAAACACTGAAGCTTTCTTT	CASSSPRGQELNTEAFF
.	TRBV9	.	TRBJ2-1	TGTGCCAGCAGCGCCAGTGGCAATGAGCAGTTCTTC	CASSASGNEQFF
.	TRBV27	TRBD2	TRBJ2-1	TGTGCCAGCAGTTTTTCGCGGGGGAATGAGCAGTTCTTC	CASSFSRGNEQFF
.	TRBV27	.	TRBJ2-5	TGTGCCAGCAGTTCGACTACCAGGGGAGAGACCCAGTACTTC	CASSSTTRGETQYF
.	TRBV11-1	.	TRBJ2-5	TGTGCCAGCAGCTTAGTTGAGACCCAGTACTTC	CASSLVETQYF
.	TRBV24-1	TRBD1	TRBJ1-5	TGTGCCACCAGGGAGACAGGGACGGATCAGCCCCAGCATTTT	CATRETGTDQPQHF
.	TRBV27	.	TRBJ1-5	TGTGCCAGCAGTCCCCCGGGGAATCAGCCCCAGCATTTT	CASSPPGNQPQHF
.	TRBV7-2	.	TRBJ1-5	TGTGCCAGCAGCTTTGAAGCAGGTGTTAATCAGCCCCAGCATTTT	CASSFEAGVNQPQHF
once	TRBV25-1	TRBD1	TRBJ1-6	TGTGCCAGCAGTGAAGAGGGGACAGGGACTAATTCACCCCTCCACTTT	CASSEEGTGTNSPLHF
.	TRBV27	.	TRBJ2-7	TGTGCCAGCAGTTTTAGCAGGGGCTACGAGCAGTACTTC	CASSFSRGYEQYF
.	TRBV10-2	TRBD1	TRBJ2-2	TGCGCCAGCAAAAAACAGGGGTGGGAGCTGTTTTTT	CASKKQGWELFF